The 10 T cell receptor beta chains reported below all come from one sample, sequenced in a study of blood T cells in healthy people across ages. Primers used in a second PCR of about 7 to 11 cycles were a sample-barcoded 5' primer and a J-beta primer mix. TCRdb re-called the 5' RACE reads with MiXCR, one entry per CDR3 protein. The data contain about 930,000 distinct CDR3 sequences, about 28% of them singletons. The data were also submitted as part of a second study, on T cells of mothers and their children.

The sample consisted of blood. The receptors shown here come from a woman in her 40s in good health.

This clonotype turned up a few times. V usage is TRBV12-3 or TRBV12-4 and J usage is TRBJ2-7; a possible D gene is TRBD1 (5 bases). Trimming removed 6 bases from V and 4 bases from J, with 16 bases in between. The CDR3 consists of 14 residues. CDR3: CASSATVVGYEQYF. The DNA for the CDR3 is TGTGCCAGCAGCGCGACAGTTGTCGGTTACGAGCAGTACTTC.

V gene TRBV20-1 combines with J gene TRBJ1-6; D gene uncertain. The germline CDR1 and CDR2 sequences are DFQATT and SNEGSKA (reference sequence). This CDR3 region has 15 residues. Trimming pared 3 bases from V and 5 bases from J, leaving 14 bases between. CDR3 coding DNA: TGCAGTGCTAGTCAGTTAATAATGAATAATTCACCCCTCCACTTT. Residues: CSASQLIMNNSPLHF.

This clonotype occurred many times. This rearrangement joins TRBV20-1 to TRBJ2-7; 8 positions agree with TRBD1. Germline trimming cut 5 bases from V and 6 bases from J; bases unmatched to any gene: 6. Germline assignment: CDR1 DFQATT and CDR2 SNEGSKA (reference sequence). The CDR3 extends over 12 amino acids. The CDR3 sequence is CSAGIGTGEQYF. The DNA for the CDR3 is TGCAGTGCTGGCATCGGGACAGGCGAGCAGTACTTC.

This rearrangement joins TRBV7-9 to TRBJ2-1, with TRBD1 identical over 8 bases. This CDR3 spans 16 amino acids. In germline, CDR1 is SEHNR, CDR2 FQNEAQ (reference sequence). The J segment lost 7 bases and the V segment lost 1 base, leaving 9 bases of the junction unmatched. The CDR3 region has the DNA TGTGCCAGCAGCTTAGGACCGGGACAGGCCCTAAATGAGCAGTTCTTC. Protein sequence: CASSLGPGQALNEQFF.

This clonotype was counted ten times or more. The chain couples TRBV7-2 to TRBJ2-6; D might be TRBD1 or TRBD2, each matching 6 bases. The V gene's germline CDR1 is SGHTA and CDR2 FQGNSA. With 0 bases removed from V and 12 bases from J, the gap between germline ends came to 15 bases. The CDR3 loop spans 15 amino acids. The CDR3 spells CASSLARGGYGVLTF. For the CDR3, the DNA is TGTGCCAGCAGCTTAGCGAGAGGGGGGTACGGCGTCCTGACTTTC.

This clonotype was recorded many times. The chain links TRBV29-1 to TRBJ2-4; the D gene is possibly TRBD2 (6 bases). The CDR3 consists of 14 residues. Trimming pared 5 bases from V and 5 bases from J, leaving 16 bases between. Germline assignment: CDR1 SQVTM and CDR2 ANQGSEA. CDR3 nucleotide sequence: TGCAGCGTTACGCGGGACTTCACCCAAAACATTCAGTACTTC. It translates to CSVTRDFTQNIQYF.

This clonotype was seen a few times. This chain links TRBV7-3 with TRBJ2-5, with unresolved D. The CDR3 has 13 amino acids. V was shortened by 5 bases and J by 5 bases, with 12 bases between the two germline ends. Germline V CDR1 and CDR2: SGHTA, FQGTGA. The CDR3 bases are TGTGCCAGCAGCCAGGACCCGCTGGAGACCCAGTACTTC. It encodes CASSQDPLETQYF.

This clonotype appeared many times. V is TRBV28 and J is TRBJ1-2, with D tentatively TRBD1 (5 bases). The V and J ends lost 10 bases and 5 bases respectively, with 17 bases between them. The CDR3 is made up of 13 amino acids. From germline, CDR1 is MDHEN and CDR2 SYDVKM. DNA for the CDR3: TGTGCCACCCAGGGTAGCCCCTCGTATGGCTACACCTTC. As protein: CATQGSPSYGYTF.

With regard to this clonotype: A much bigger clone sits one base away, suggesting this may be a read error. V is TRBV9 and J is TRBJ2-1, with a possible D match to TRBD2 (5 bases). The J call may be incorrect, as the DNA end agrees better with TRBJ2-7. The CDR3 covers 13 residues. CDR1 is SGDLS and CDR2 is YYNGEE in the germline V gene. DNA of the CDR3: TGTGCCAGCAGCCCGGACTCATCTCGAGAGCAGTACTTC. This codes for CASSPDSSREQYF.

In this sample, this clonotype turned up a few times. The rearrangement joins TRBV2 to TRBJ2-5; no clear D gene. Between the trimmed V and J ends, which lost 5 bases and 5 bases, there was a span of 12 bases. CDR3 length: 13 residues. In germline, CDR1 is SNHLY, CDR2 FYNNEI. DNA of the CDR3: TGTGCCAGCAGTTATGAAGTGAAGGAGACCCAGTACTTC. Translating gives CASSYEVKETQYF.